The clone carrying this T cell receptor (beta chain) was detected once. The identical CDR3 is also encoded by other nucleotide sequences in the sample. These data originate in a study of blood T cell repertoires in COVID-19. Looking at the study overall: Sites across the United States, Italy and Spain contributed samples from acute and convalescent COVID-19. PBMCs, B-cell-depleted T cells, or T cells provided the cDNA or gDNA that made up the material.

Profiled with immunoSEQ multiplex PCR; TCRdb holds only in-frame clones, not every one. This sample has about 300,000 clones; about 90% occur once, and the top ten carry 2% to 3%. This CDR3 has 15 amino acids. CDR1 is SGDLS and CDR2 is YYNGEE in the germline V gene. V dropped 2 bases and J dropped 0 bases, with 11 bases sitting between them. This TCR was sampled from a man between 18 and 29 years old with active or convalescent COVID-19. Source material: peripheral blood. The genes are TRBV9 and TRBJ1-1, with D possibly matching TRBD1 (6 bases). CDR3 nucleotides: TGTGCCAGCAGCGTGGGGCAGGGGCTGAACACTGAAGCTTTCTTT. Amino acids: CASSVGQGLNTEAFF.